These T cell receptor beta chains were read from a single sample in a study of CD4 T cells in relation to SARS-CoV-2 and coronaviruses. Method: immunoSEQ multiplex PCR; TCRdb's copy keeps in-frame clones and lacks some. The data hold roughly 25,000 clones, with around 70% observed a single time. Which antigens these TCRs recognize remains unknown. Input material: CD4+ T cells from PBMCs, cultured in vitro. These receptors all stem from a human donor in good health. Each CDR3 is given with its conserved first and last residue. D genes are given only for firm matches. Only some rows state a clone size, as once, few, many or a class for expanded clones.

d_call,clone_size,v_call,j_call,cdr3_nt,cdr3_aa
TRBD2,-,TRBV9,TRBJ2-7,TGTGCCAGCAGCGTAGGCTGGCTAGCGGCCACCTACGAGCAGTACTTC,CASSVGWLAATYEQYF
-,-,TRBV6-5,TRBJ2-1,TGTGCCAGCAGATTGGGGCCCTCCTACAATGAGCAGTTCTTC,CASRLGPSYNEQFF
-,-,TRBV2,TRBJ2-1,TGTGCCAGCGACAGCCGCTCCTACAATGAGCAGTTCTTC,CASDSRSYNEQFF
-,-,TRBV29-1,TRBJ1-6,TGCAGCGTTATCGACAGACTGGGTGGCTCCCTCCACTTT,CSVIDRLGGSLHF
-,-,TRBV10-1,TRBJ2-2,TGCGCCAGCAGTCCACATTCCCCGCCCGGGGAGCTGTTTTTT,CASSPHSPPGELFF
-,-,TRBV27,TRBJ2-2,TGTGCCAGCAGTCTTATGAACACCGGGGAGCTGTTTTTT,CASSLMNTGELFF
TRBD1,large,TRBV3-1/TRBV3-2,TRBJ1-6,TGTGCCAGCAGCCTCGACAGGGGAAGTACGAATTCACCCCTCCACTTT,CASSLDRGSTNSPLHF
-,-,TRBV10-3,TRBJ1-3,TGTGCCATCAGTGATGGAGTGGGGACCCTCTCTGGAAACACCATATATTTT,CAISDGVGTLSGNTIYF
-,once,TRBV30,TRBJ1-4,TGTGCCTGGAGTCCCCCGGCAGTCGGGGGTGAAAAACTGTTTTTT,CAWSPPAVGGEKLFF
TRBD1,-,TRBV6-5,TRBJ1-1,TGTGCCAGCAGGACTACAGGGGGCCCTGAAGCTTTCTTT,CASRTTGGPEAFF
-,-,TRBV20-1,TRBJ1-2,TGCAGTGCCCGCCTCCTACAGCTCTACACCTTC,CSARLLQLYTF
-,few,TRBV5-4,TRBJ2-1,TGTGCCAGCAGCTCCGGACGGCACAATGAGCAGTTCTTC,CASSSGRHNEQFF
-,few,TRBV2,TRBJ2-2,TGTGCCAGCAGTACGACGGCGAACACCGGGGAGCTGTTTTTT,CASSTTANTGELFF
-,-,TRBV18,TRBJ1-5,TGTGCCAGCTCACAGCAGGGTGGCAATCAGCCCCAGCATTTT,CASSQQGGNQPQHF
TRBD1,-,TRBV6-6,TRBJ1-3,TGTGCCAGCACCCAGGGGGTAGAACGAAACACCATATATTTT,CASTQGVERNTIYF
-,-,TRBV19,TRBJ1-1,TGTGCCAGTAGTATAGAGGGGGTTCCGAACACTGAAGCTTTCTTT,CASSIEGVPNTEAFF
-,-,TRBV19,TRBJ2-6,TGTGCCAGCCGGAGGGGCTCTGGGGCCAACGTCCTGACTTTC,CASRRGSGANVLTF
TRBD2,-,TRBV24-1,TRBJ2-3,TGTGCCACCACTGCTAGCGGGGGCACAGATACGCAGTATTTT,CATTASGGTDTQYF
TRBD1,-,TRBV3-1/TRBV3-2,TRBJ1-4,TGTGCCAGCAGCCCCGGGACAGCTAATGAAAAACTGTTTTTT,CASSPGTANEKLFF
-,once,TRBV19,TRBJ1-4,TGTGCCAGTAGTTTCGGGGCTAATGAAAAACTGTTTTTT,CASSFGANEKLFF
-,-,TRBV28,TRBJ1-6,TGTGCCAGCAGACTGGGGGACCAATCTTCACCCCTCCACTTT,CASRLGDQSSPLHF
TRBD1,once,TRBV28,TRBJ2-3,TGTGCCAGCAGCAAGACTTGGGGACAGGGGGACACAGATACGCAGTATTTT,CASSKTWGQGDTDTQYF
-,once,TRBV12-3/TRBV12-4,TRBJ1-5,TGTGCCAGCAGTCCCCTCGGTCAGCCCCAGCATTTT,CASSPLGQPQHF
-,-,TRBV3-1/TRBV3-2,TRBJ2-2,TGTGCCAGCAGCCCCTACACAGATACCGGGGAGCTGTTTTTT,CASSPYTDTGELFF
-,once,TRBV11-2,TRBJ1-5,TGTGCCAGCAGCTTAGATCGGCACAGTCCCCAGCATTTT,CASSLDRHSPQHF
-,-,TRBV11-2,TRBJ2-7,TGTGCCAGCAGCAGCATAGGCGGGACGGACCCCTACGAGCAGTACTTC,CASSSIGGTDPYEQYF
-,-,TRBV3-1/TRBV3-2,TRBJ2-6,TGTGCCAGCAGCCAGGACTCCTCGGGGGGGGCCAACGTCCTGACTTTC,CASSQDSSGGANVLTF
-,-,TRBV4-2,TRBJ2-2,TGTGCCAGCAGCCAAGATACGAGGACGCGGAACACCGGGGAGCTGTTTTTT,CASSQDTRTRNTGELFF
TRBD2,-,TRBV19,TRBJ2-7,TGTGCCAGTAGTAACCCGGGGGGCTACGAGCAGTACTTC,CASSNPGGYEQYF
-,few,TRBV19,TRBJ1-5,TGTGCCACTCGCATCGAGGGACAAAATCAGCCCCAGCATTTT,CATRIEGQNQPQHF
-,few,TRBV28,TRBJ2-2,TGTGCCAGCAGTTTGGATTACACCGGGGAGCTGTTTTTT,CASSLDYTGELFF
-,few,TRBV6-6,TRBJ2-6,TGTGCCAGCAGTTACGTGTGGGAATCTGGGGCCAACGTCCTGACTTTC,CASSYVWESGANVLTF
TRBD2,-,TRBV5-1,TRBJ2-5,TGCGCCAGCAGGGACGGGACTAGCGGGACCGAGACCCAGTACTTC,CASRDGTSGTETQYF
-,-,TRBV5-1,TRBJ2-5,TGCGCCAGCAGCCGGGGACAAAACCAAGAGACCCAGTACTTC,CASSRGQNQETQYF
-,-,TRBV5-1,TRBJ2-3,TGCGCCAGCAGCCCAGACACAGATACGCAGTATTTT,CASSPDTDTQYF
-,-,TRBV7-3,TRBJ1-2,TGTGCCAGCAGTCCACAGGGCCCTTCTGGAGGAGGCTACACCTTC,CASSPQGPSGGGYTF
-,-,TRBV28,TRBJ2-6,TGTGCCAGCGCCGGGACCGCTGGGGCCAACGTCCTGACTTTC,CASAGTAGANVLTF
-,-,TRBV25-1,TRBJ1-2,TGTGCCAGCAGTGAATTGGACGGACGGTCATATGGCTACACCTTC,CASSELDGRSYGYTF
TRBD1,-,TRBV7-9,TRBJ2-3,TGTGCCAGCAGCCCTACAGGGGTGGTGGATACGCAGTATTTT,CASSPTGVVDTQYF
TRBD1,few,TRBV19,TRBJ1-2,TGTGCCAGTAGTACCCTACAGGGGCGAAACTATGGCTACACCTTC,CASSTLQGRNYGYTF
-,few,TRBV18,TRBJ2-7,TGTGCCAGCTCCCGGACAGAAACCTACGAGCAGTACTTC,CASSRTETYEQYF
-,-,TRBV24-1,TRBJ2-2,TGTGCCACCAGTGATGGTTCACAGGACACCGGGGAGCTGTTTTTT,CATSDGSQDTGELFF
TRBD1,once,TRBV11-3,TRBJ1-2,TGTGCCAGCAGCCTAGGACAGGGAGGGGGAGGCTACACCTTC,CASSLGQGGGGYTF
-,once,TRBV3-1/TRBV3-2,TRBJ2-7,TGTGCCAGCAGCCAAGGGGTCCTCGTGGGCGAACCGCGCTACGAGCAGTACTTC,CASSQGVLVGEPRYEQYF
-,-,TRBV9,TRBJ2-1,TGTGCCAGCAGCGGACTCTACCGCGACGTCAATGAGCAGTTCTTC,CASSGLYRDVNEQFF
-,-,TRBV27,TRBJ2-3,TGTGCCAGCAGTCAACTGGACCGCGTAGATACGCAGTATTTT,CASSQLDRVDTQYF
-,-,TRBV10-3,TRBJ1-5,TGTGCCATCAGTGAGTATAGTACAGAAAATCAGCCCCAGCATTTT,CAISEYSTENQPQHF
-,-,TRBV19,TRBJ1-2,TGTGCCAGTAGTACGACAGAGGGCTATGGCTACACCTTC,CASSTTEGYGYTF
-,few,TRBV2,TRBJ1-6,TGTGCCAGCAATGTTGCCCGGCCGCTCCACTTT,CASNVARPLHF
-,-,TRBV18,TRBJ2-1,TGTGCCAGCTCGCGACAGGAGTCTAATGAGCAGTTCTTC,CASSRQESNEQFF
-,-,TRBV12-3/TRBV12-4,TRBJ1-3,TGTGCCAGCAGTCCCGTGGAGGTGGGGATATTTTATTTT,CASSPVEVGIFYF